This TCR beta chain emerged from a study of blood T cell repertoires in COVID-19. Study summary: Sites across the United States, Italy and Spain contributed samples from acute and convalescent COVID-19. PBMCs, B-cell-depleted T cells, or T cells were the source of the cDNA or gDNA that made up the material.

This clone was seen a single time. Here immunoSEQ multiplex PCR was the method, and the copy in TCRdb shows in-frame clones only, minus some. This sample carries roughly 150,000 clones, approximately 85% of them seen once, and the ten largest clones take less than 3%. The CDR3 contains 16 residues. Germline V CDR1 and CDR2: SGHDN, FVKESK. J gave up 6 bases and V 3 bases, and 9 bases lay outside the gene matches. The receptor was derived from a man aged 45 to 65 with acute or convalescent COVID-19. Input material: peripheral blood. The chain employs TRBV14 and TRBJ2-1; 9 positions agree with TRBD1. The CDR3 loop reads CASSQVGDRAANEQFF. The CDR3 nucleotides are TGTGCCAGCAGCCAGGTTGGGGACAGGGCGGCCAATGAGCAGTTCTTC.